Below are 28 T cell receptor beta chains sequenced from a single sample in a study of blood T cell repertoires in COVID-19. Sequencing was performed with immunoSEQ multiplex PCR; in TCRdb, only in-frame clones are kept and a portion is missing. Here the sample spans 50,000 to 55,000 clones, roughly 88% being singletons. The specimen was peripheral blood. The receptors originated from a man older than 75 with acute or convalescent COVID-19.

The CDR3 nucleotides are TGTGCCTGGAGTGCGTCCCGGGACAGTTTCTATGGCTACACCTTC. The encoded protein is CAWSASRDSFYGYTF. The chain uses TRBV30 and TRBJ1-2, with 7 bases aligning to TRBD1. This CDR3 has 15 amino acids. Germline assignment: CDR1 GTSNPN and CDR2 SVGIG (reference sequence). V lost 1 base to trimming and J lost 4 bases; unmatched junction nucleotides: 9.

V gene TRBV6-5 combines with J gene TRBJ1-5; a weak D match, TRBD1 (5 bases). Per germline, CDR1 MNHEY and CDR2 SVGAGI. V was shortened by 5 bases and J by 7 bases, with 15 bases between the two germline ends. This CDR3 region has 14 residues. CDR3 amino acids: CASSKTGSKQPQHF. DNA for the CDR3: TGTGCCAGCAGTAAAACAGGTTCGAAACAGCCCCAGCATTTT.

The V and J genes are TRBV7-8 and TRBJ2-4, with 8 bases matching TRBD2. With V trimmed by 2 bases and J by 6 bases, 9 bases remained unmatched. The CDR3 is 16 amino acids. Per the germline V gene, CDR1 is SGHVS and CDR2 is FQNEAQ. CDR3 residues: CASSLTRTSIGNIQYF. As DNA, the CDR3 is TGTGCCAGCAGCTTAACGCGGACTAGCATAGGAAACATTCAGTACTTC.

The genes are TRBV4-3 and TRBJ1-1; no firm D call. Germline V gives CDR1 LGHNA, CDR2 YSLEER. This CDR3 is 15 amino acids long. V shed 4 bases and J shed 0 bases, with 12 bases lying between them. Here the CDR3 reads CASSPGALMNTEAFF. CDR3 in DNA: TGCGCCAGCAGCCCAGGCGCGCTCATGAACACTGAAGCTTTCTTT.

The CDR3 DNA is TGTGCCAGCAGCCTACAGGAGAACACTGAAGCTTTCTTT. This codes for CASSLQENTEAFF. The chain has TRBV7-9 and TRBJ1-1, with D possibly TRBD1 on 5 matching bases. The ends were cut back, 5 bases at V and 1 base at J, with 8 bases in the middle. From germline, CDR1 is SEHNR and CDR2 FQNEAQ (reference sequence). This CDR3 region has 13 residues.

The chain is built from TRBV6-5 and TRBJ2-1; TRBD1 agrees at 9 bases. J lost 2 bases, V lost 5 bases, and 1 base had no gene match. The germline V gene encodes CDR1 MNHEY and CDR2 SVGAGI. This CDR3 is built from 14 residues. The chain's CDR3 is CASSRQGAYNEQFF. CDR3 nucleotide sequence: TGTGCCAGCAGTAGACAGGGGGCCTACAATGAGCAGTTCTTC.

The chain links TRBV3-1 (or the pseudogene TRBV3-2) to TRBJ1-1, with D uncertain. Germline V gene lookup returns CDR1 LGHDT and CDR2 YNNKEL (reference sequence). The CDR3 is made up of 12 amino acids. The V and J ends lost 4 bases and 2 bases respectively, with 5 bases between them. CDR3 nucleotide sequence: TGTGCCAGCAGCCTATTAAACACTGAAGCTTTCTTT. It codes for CASSLLNTEAFF.

V and J are TRBV10-3 and TRBJ1-4, with D tentatively TRBD1 (5 bases). Looked up from germline, CDR1 is ENHRY and CDR2 is SYGVKD. V lost 2 bases to trimming and J lost 8 bases, with 12 bases between them. The CDR3 length is 14 residues. The CDR3 coding sequence is TGTGCCATCAGTGAGAGGCAGGGTGGGGAAAAACTGTTTTTT. Its protein is CAISERQGGEKLFF.

In regard to this clone: This may arise from a read error, as a much more abundant clone is one base away. Additional DNA sequences in this sample encode the identical CDR3. J is TRBJ1-6 and V is TRBV9, with 10 bases that match TRBD1. The CDR3 totals 15 residues. Unmatched junction bases numbered 3, after V lost 2 bases and J lost 7 bases. Germline lookup yields CDR1 SGDLS and CDR2 YYNGEE. CDR3 in DNA: TGTGCCAGCAGCGTTGGGACAGGGGCCAATTCACCCCTCCACTTT. Amino acid sequence: CASSVGTGANSPLHF.

The chain joins TRBV21-1 to TRBJ2-4; TRBD2 reflects the table's D call only, with no check against the DNA. TRBV21-1 is assigned pseudogene status. This CDR3 is built from 14 residues. This CDR3 is CASNRGTPKNIQYF. The CDR3 nucleotides read TGTGCCAGCAACCGCGGGACTCCCAAAAACATTCAGTACTTC.

The V and J genes are TRBV5-5 and TRBJ2-2; the match to TRBD1 covers 7 bases. The J segment lost 1 base and the V segment lost 0 bases, leaving 0 bases of the junction unmatched. Germline values: CDR1 SGHKS, CDR2 YYEKEE (reference sequence). This CDR3 has 15 amino acids. The CDR3 loop is CASSLGTGNTGELFF. CDR3 sequence (DNA): TGTGCCAGCAGCTTGGGGACAGGGAACACCGGGGAGCTGTTTTTT.

The chain recombines TRBV7-8 with TRBJ1-1, with 9 bases matching TRBD1. The CDR3 runs 15 residues. The germline gives CDR1 SGHVS, CDR2 FQNEAQ. After removal of 5 bases from V and 1 base from J, the junction contained 5 bases not matched to a gene. The CDR3: CASSGGTGPNTEAFF. The CDR3, as DNA: TGTGCCAGCAGCGGGGGGACAGGGCCGAACACTGAAGCTTTCTTT.

J is TRBJ1-2 and V is TRBV5-1; D is uncertain. The germline gives CDR1 SGHRS, CDR2 YFSETQ. The V and J ends lost 1 base and 0 bases respectively, with 10 bases between them. The CDR3 is 15 residues long. CDR3 amino acids: CASSLSPPTNYGYTF. The CDR3 DNA sequence: TGCGCCAGCAGCTTGTCTCCACCTACTAACTATGGCTACACCTTC.

This sequence joins TRBV7-9 and TRBJ1-3; D uncertain. V was pared by 0 bases and J by 1 base, with 10 bases between. CDR1 is SEHNR and CDR2 is FQNEAQ in the germline V gene (reference sequence). This CDR3 is 16 amino acids long. Here the CDR3 DNA reads TGTGCCAGCAGCTTAGCCTCCGGGGTATCTGGAAACACCATATATTTT. Its translation: CASSLASGVSGNTIYF. Looking up the rest from reference TRBV7-9 and TRBJ1-3 gives the full variable domain: DTGVSQNPRHKITKRGQNVTFRCDPISEHNRLYWYRQTLGQGPEFLTYFQNEAQLEKSRLLSDRFSAERPKGSFSTLEIQRTEQGDSAMYLCASSLASGVSGNTIYFGEGSWLTVV.

The chain uses TRBV6-5 and TRBJ2-3, with 7 nucleotides matching TRBD2. This CDR3 is 14 amino acids long. From germline, CDR1 is MNHEY and CDR2 SVGAGI. J was trimmed by 5 bases and V by 6 bases; bases with no gene match: 8. The CDR3 sequence is CASRGGISRDTQYF. The CDR3 DNA reads TGTGCCAGCAGGGGGGGGATTAGTAGAGATACGCAGTATTTT.

The V call is TRBV10-2, the J call TRBJ2-3; TRBD2 matches 15 bases. The CDR3 runs to 18 residues. Germline V gene sequence: CDR1 WSHSY, CDR2 SAAADI. V was clipped by 4 bases and J by 0 bases; unmatched bases: 5. CDR3 coding DNA: TGCGCCAGCAGTGGGACTAGCGGGGGGGCCGTTAGCACAGATACGCAGTATTTT. The encoded protein is CASSGTSGGAVSTDTQYF.

The gene calls are TRBV27 and TRBJ2-7; 11 positions agree with TRBD2. V shed 6 bases, J shed 0 bases, and the junction held 4 bases outside the gene matches. This CDR3 has 15 residues. Germline lookup yields CDR1 MNHEY and CDR2 SMNVEV (reference sequence). The CDR3 loop is CASRASGGFSYEQYF. The CDR3, as DNA: TGTGCCAGCAGGGCTAGCGGGGGGTTCTCCTACGAGCAGTACTTC.

The chain combines TRBV2 with TRBJ2-3; 7 bases agree with TRBD1. The CDR3 extends over 14 amino acids. Germline CDR1 SNHLY, CDR2 FYNNEI. The V gene end was trimmed by 2 bases and the J gene end by 8 bases; junction bases not matched to a gene: 7. CDR3 sequence (DNA): TGTGCCAGCAGTGAAATCGCAGCAGGGGGTACGCAGTATTTT. The encoded protein is CASSEIAAGGTQYF.

This clone was seen once. The chain links TRBV7-9 to TRBJ2-1, with TRBD1 matching over 9 bases. The CDR3 is 15 residues long. Unmatched junction bases numbered 6, after V lost 6 bases and J lost 3 bases. Per the germline V gene, CDR1 is SEHNR and CDR2 is FQNEAQ (reference sequence). DNA for the CDR3: TGTGCCAGCAGGGTTACAGGGGGCGACTACAATGAGCAGTTCTTC. Translating it yields CASRVTGGDYNEQFF.

The chain joins TRBV10-1 to TRBJ2-3; D is perhaps TRBD2 (6 bases). Germline V gene data show CDR1 as WNHNN and CDR2 as SYGVQD (reference sequence). This CDR3 is built from 19 residues. V lost 4 bases and J 0 bases, leaving 23 bases between the germline ends. The CDR3 bases are TGCGCCAGCAGTGGGAATCCTAGCGCCCGACGTCCTAGCACAGATACGCAGTATTTT. This encodes CASSGNPSARRPSTDTQYF.

V and J are TRBV6-2 or TRBV6-3 and TRBJ2-1; weak D call: TRBD1 (7 bases). CDR1 is MNHEY, CDR2 SVGEGT, per germline. Trimming left V 2 bases short and J 7 bases short, with 12 bases between. The CDR3 is 14 residues long. CDR3 sequence reads: CASSYPAGGNEQFF. DNA of the CDR3: TGTGCCAGCAGTTACCCGGCAGGGGGGAATGAGCAGTTCTTC.

The chain couples TRBV7-9 to TRBJ2-1; D is unresolved. CDR1 and CDR2 (germline): SEHNR, FQNEAQ (reference sequence). Trimming stripped 4 bases from V and 4 bases from J, with 5 bases between. The CDR3 covers 12 residues. CDR3 sequence: CASSSTYNEQFF. CDR3 nucleotides: TGTGCCAGCAGCTCTACTTACAATGAGCAGTTCTTC.

The chain employs TRBV7-2 and TRBJ2-7; D ambiguous. This CDR3 has 13 residues. Germline loops: CDR1 SGHTA, CDR2 FQGNSA. Trimming pared 1 base from V and 3 bases from J, leaving 7 bases between. The CDR3 spells CASSLVALYEQYF. The DNA of the CDR3 is TGTGCCAGCAGCTTAGTAGCTCTCTACGAGCAGTACTTC.

The chain couples TRBV6-5 to TRBJ2-7, with D maybe TRBD2 (5 bases). Germline V lookup: CDR1 MNHEY, CDR2 SVGAGI. The CDR3 runs to 15 residues. The germline V and J ends were trimmed by 0 bases and 6 bases, with 15 bases remaining between them. The CDR3 nucleotides read TGTGCCAGCAGTTACTCGACCCGGTTTACTAGCGAGCAGTACTTC. Translation: CASSYSTRFTSEQYF.

This rearrangement joins TRBV3-1 (or the pseudogene TRBV3-2) to TRBJ1-2; TRBD1 matches 9 bases. The CDR3 is 15 amino acids. Trimming removed 5 bases from V and 8 bases from J; junction bases left unmatched: 12. Germline-derived CDR1 and CDR2 are LGHDT and YNNKEL (reference sequence). The CDR3 DNA follows: TGTGCCAGCAGCATAGGGACAGGGAACACTATGGGCTACACCTTC. It yields the protein CASSIGTGNTMGYTF.

This clone has just a few counts. V usage is TRBV19 and J usage is TRBJ1-1; 10 nucleotides match TRBD1. From germline, CDR1 is LNHDA and CDR2 SQIVND (reference sequence). This CDR3 comprises 17 residues. V trimming: 6 bases; J trimming: 10 bases; junction bases outside the gene matches: 20. CDR3 in DNA: TGTGCCAGTAGATTAGAGACAGGGGGCGGACGGTACAATGGAGCTTTCTTT. Translating it yields CASRLETGGGRYNGAFF.

This chain joins TRBV12-5 and TRBJ2-1, with TRBD2 matching over 15 bases. CDR1 and CDR2 from the germline V gene are LGHNT and FRNRAP. V shed 6 bases, J shed 7 bases, and the junction held 10 bases outside the gene matches. CDR3 length: 17 residues. This CDR3 reads CASGLRTSGGAGNEQFF. DNA for the CDR3: TGTGCTAGTGGCCTCCGGACTAGCGGGGGGGCCGGAAATGAGCAGTTCTTC.

The rearrangement uses TRBV2 and TRBJ1-2; D gene ambiguous. Germline-derived CDR1 and CDR2 are SNHLY and FYNNEI. The V gene lost 11 bases and the J gene lost 0 bases, with 19 bases spanning the gap. The CDR3 is 15 residues long. The DNA of the CDR3 is TGTGCCGGCCGGGATACTCTAGTACCTAACTATGGCTACACCTTC. It is translated as CAGRDTLVPNYGYTF.